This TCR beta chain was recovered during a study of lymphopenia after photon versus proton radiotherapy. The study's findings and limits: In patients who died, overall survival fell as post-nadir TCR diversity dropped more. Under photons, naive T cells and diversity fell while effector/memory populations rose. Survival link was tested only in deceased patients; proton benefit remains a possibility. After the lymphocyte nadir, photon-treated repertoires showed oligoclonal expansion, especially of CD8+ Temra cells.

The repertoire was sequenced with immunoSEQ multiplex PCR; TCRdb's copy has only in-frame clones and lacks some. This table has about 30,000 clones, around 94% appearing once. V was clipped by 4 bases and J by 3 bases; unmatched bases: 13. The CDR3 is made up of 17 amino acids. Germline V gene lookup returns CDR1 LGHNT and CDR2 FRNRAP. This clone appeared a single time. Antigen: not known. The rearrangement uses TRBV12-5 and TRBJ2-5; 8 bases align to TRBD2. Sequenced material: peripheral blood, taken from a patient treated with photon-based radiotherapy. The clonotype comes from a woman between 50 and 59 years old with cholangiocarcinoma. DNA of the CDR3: TGTGCTAGTGGTTCCACTGCCCTCGCGGGGGGTAAAGAGACCCAGTACTTC. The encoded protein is CASGSTALAGGKETQYF.